One sample yielded the 6 T cell receptor beta chains listed below, sequenced in a study of Graves' ophthalmopathy and Graves' hyperthyroidism (dated by TCRdb to 2016 to 2018). The sequencer was an Illumina HiSeq 2000. For repertoire sequencing, the TCR beta CDR3 regions were amplified from RNA transcripts. The first round was an RT-PCR using HTBI primers with the Qiagen OneStep RT-PCR kit, and this first round was followed by a second-round multiplex PCR, then size selection and purification. In-frame beta chains were kept once TCRdb had trimmed the public reads at Q25 with fastp and called clones with MiXCR. Each entry is one CDR3 protein sequence, shown with its most common DNA and genes. This sample gives 300,000 to 450,000 distinct CDR3 sequences in total; about 18% of them show up just once. The ten largest clones represent 2% to 2.5% of the sample. The sequencing sample was made of peripheral blood. These receptor sequences come from an adult woman with stable Graves' hyperthyroidism.

Many counts were recorded for this clonotype. This chain links TRBV12-3 or TRBV12-4 with TRBJ2-7, with 10 bases matching TRBD1. This CDR3 has 16 amino acids. V lost 5 bases, J lost 4 bases, and 11 bases stayed unmatched. The DNA of the CDR3 is TGTGCCAGCAGTCAAGGACAGGGGGGTTTCGGATACGAGCAGTACTTC. This sequence encodes CASSQGQGGFGYEQYF.

This clonotype was observed many times. The chain has TRBV6-1 and TRBJ1-5; unclear D gene. Trimming took off 4 bases at V and 2 bases at J, with 12 bases between the two ends. The germline CDR1 and CDR2 sequences are MNHNS and SASEGT. This CDR3 region has 15 residues. CDR3 region: CASSVGGVRNQPQHF. For the CDR3, the DNA is TGTGCCAGCAGTGTCGGCGGGGTGCGCAATCAGCCCCAGCATTTT.

The chain joins TRBV3-1 to TRBJ1-6; D unclear. The CDR3 contains 15 residues. Germline V gene sequence: CDR1 LGHDT, CDR2 YNNKEL (reference sequence). Trimming left V 0 bases short and J 6 bases short, with 9 bases between. CDR3 nucleotide sequence: TGTGCCAGCAGCCAAGATGGTACCTCTAATTCACCCCTCCACTTT. Amino acids: CASSQDGTSNSPLHF.

The chain carries TRBV10-3 and TRBJ1-1; D perhaps matches TRBD1 (5 bases). Trimming left V 6 bases short and J 1 base short, with 12 bases between. The CDR3 contains 14 residues. Germline-derived CDR1 and CDR2 are ENHRY and SYGVKD. The CDR3 DNA is TGTGCCATCAGACAGACGGACACGAACACTGAAGCTTTCTTT. Amino acids: CAIRQTDTNTEAFF.

This clonotype was seen ten or more times. The chain recombines TRBV6-2 or TRBV6-3 with TRBJ2-6; 8 positions agree with TRBD1. Trimming took 7 bases from V and 2 from J; bases not matched to a gene: 10. Germline lookup yields CDR1 MNHEY and CDR2 SVGEGT. This CDR3 has 17 residues. DNA of the CDR3: TGTGCCAGCAATACGGCAGGGGGCAATGCTGGGGCCAACGTCCTGACTTTC. As protein: CASNTAGGNAGANVLTF.

This clonotype was detected ten times or more. V is TRBV27 and J is TRBJ2-7; TRBD2 is a possible D gene (6 bases). Trimming took 2 bases from V and 2 from J, leaving 13 bases between them. The CDR3 runs to 15 residues. Germline CDR1 reads MNHEY; CDR2 reads SMNVEV (reference sequence). The CDR3 sequence: CASSLEAGFTYEQYF. As DNA, the CDR3 is TGTGCCAGCAGTTTAGAGGCGGGATTTACCTACGAGCAGTACTTC.